This TCR beta chain derives from a study of blood T cell repertoires in COVID-19. In the study overall: The samples span acute and convalescent COVID-19 from the United States, Italy and Spain. From T cells, B-cell-depleted T cells, or PBMCs came the material, which was cDNA or gDNA.

This CDR3 is 17 amino acids long. In germline, CDR1 is MNHNY, CDR2 SVGAGI (reference sequence). Deletions cut 5 bases from V and 0 bases from J, with 17 bases between. The age range of participants was 18 to 89 years, with residence in fewer than 25 US areas. Participants reported their clinical history, and cohort assignment relied on those reports. Assay: immunoSEQ multiplex PCR; the TCRdb copy retains only in-frame clones and omits some. The repertoire has roughly 520,000 clones, roughly 90% of them found once; the top ten carry 1.5% to 2%. What was sequenced was PBMCs or T cells enriched from blood (not recorded which). The receptor comes from a woman aged 40 to 50 who had recovered from COVID-19. The chain is built from TRBV6-6 and TRBJ1-3, with D possibly TRBD1 on 5 matching bases. The DNA for the CDR3 is TGTGCCAGCAGTCCCCGAGTTGGGGCTTTCTCTGGAAACACCATATATTTT. Its translation is CASSPRVGAFSGNTIYF.